This T cell receptor beta chain is drawn from a study of blood T cell repertoires in COVID-19. On the study more broadly: T cells, B-cell-depleted T cells, or PBMCs provided the cDNA or gDNA that served as material.

Germline V gives CDR1 SQVTM, CDR2 ANQGSEA. V dropped 5 bases and J dropped 6 bases, with 16 bases sitting between them. The CDR3 has 14 amino acids. In the original workflow: Estimates of nucleated cell counts were drawn from the amplification of reference gene primers. Generated by immunoSEQ multiplex PCR, the TCRdb table keeps only in-frame clones and is missing some. V, J and clone size are those of that table, while D and trimming were read from the DNA. The sample carries a few hundred thousand clones, 75% to 90% recorded once. Membership in each cohort depended on participant-reported clinical history. In Cohort 3, a recovered donor had either two negative PCRs, clearance, or symptom resolution.

The origin of this receptor is a man in his forties who had recovered from COVID-19. Specimen: PBMCs or T cells enriched from blood (not recorded which). The chain employs TRBV29-1 and TRBJ2-2; D uncertain. The CDR3 DNA reads as TGCAGCGTTCTCTCGATGAGCTTGGCCGGGGAGCTGTTTTTT. Protein product: CSVLSMSLAGELFF.